This T cell receptor beta chain was sequenced during a study of T cells after yellow fever vaccination (dated by TCRdb to the late 2010s). About the study as a whole: The SMART-Seq v4 Ultra Low Input RNA kit was used to prepare libraries from fractions with low cell numbers. To follow T-cell clones before and after both primary and booster YFV17D yellow fever vaccination, bulk TCR alpha and beta repertoires underwent longitudinal sequencing. Two healthy male donors, one aged 18 to 29 and one aged 30 to 40 years, were included in the cohort. Blood samples were taken at several timepoints before and after primary and secondary immunization, and bulk PBMC replicates and cell subsets were isolated.

What the treatment or condition label conveys for this sample: live attenuated yellow fever vaccine strain. PBMCs were isolated from peripheral blood using a standard Ficoll-Paque protocol. CD4 and CD8 T-cell fractions were isolated with Dynabeads CD4 and CD8 positive selection kits. TriZol was used to extract RNA from bulk PBMCs, CD4 and CD8 fractions, and dextramer-positive and dextramer-negative fractions. TCR cDNA was synthesized by 5'RACE template switching, which introduced a universal primer site and unique molecular identifiers. Priming for cDNA synthesis came from both the TCR alpha and TCR beta constant segments. Two PCR steps were used to amplify libraries, with sample barcodes and sequencing adapters being added in the second step. Sequencing of libraries was performed on Illumina HiSeq 2500 (2x100 bp) or NovaSeq (2x150 bp). The study's processing was this. MIGEC handled demultiplexing of reads and collapsing into UMI consensus sequences, while MiXCR performed V(D)J alignment. Clonotypes responding to the vaccine were identified with edgeR on replicate PBMC samples, with the criteria of FDR below 0.01 and a log2 fold change above 5 up to day 15. Bulk clonotypes were assigned CD4 or CD8 identity according to which sequenced CD4 or CD8 repertoire held them at higher abundance. TCRdb trimmed the raw reads at Q25, called clones with MiXCR and kept productive beta chains. Entries that share a CDR3 protein sequence are merged under the most common genes and DNA. What appears here as the V and J calls and clone size reflects TCRdb's work, not the paper's. Recorded for this sample are roughly 170,000 distinct CDR3 sequences; roughly 6.4% of them occurred a single time. In total, the top ten clones hold less than 3.5% of the sample.

Here is what the overall study found, with its caveats: Because abundant contaminating clonotypes from the bulk population could be contained in FACS-sorted repertoires, computational filtering was required. Only a couple of donors were included in the study, so the extent to which the findings can be generalized is limited. A small fraction of clonotypes showed up in both the CD4 and CD8 compartments, probably as a result of convergent recombination. Compared with the primary T-cell response, the secondary T-cell response was faster but weaker, reaching its peak on day 5 rather than on day 15. After the booster, most of the clones that had expanded following primary vaccination were detected again (approximately 95% of CD4 and 80% to 90% of CD8), which suggests that memory was broadly maintained.

This clonotype occurred many times. Its specific antigen is unknown. Within one base of it there is no much larger clone, and no base qualities were kept. The sample here was CD4+ T cells sorted from PBMCs, taken on the day of the first yellow fever vaccination. The sequence derives from a man between 18 and 29 years old who received the YFV17D yellow fever vaccine.

The sequence in DNA is TGTGCCAGCAGCTTAATAGGGACAGGTGGAGATACGCAGTATTTT. Translated, this is CASSLIGTGGDTQYF. The V and J segments used are TRBV7-9 and TRBJ2-3, with 8 central nucleotides matching TRBD1. As encoded in the germline V gene (reference sequence), CDR1 is SEHNR while CDR2 is FQNEAQ. The germline V and J ends show losses of 2 bases and 5 bases respectively, and no gene match explains 6 bases of the junction. The CDR3 holds 15 amino acids from the cysteine to the phenylalanine. Only the CDR3 portion is preserved as DNA: 45 bases, with reading frame beginning at the first base.